The entry below gives a single T cell receptor beta chain sequence along with its context. The sample is drawn from a study of T cell responses to AZD1222 COVID-19 vaccine. Looked up from germline, CDR1 is SGHVS and CDR2 is FQNEAQ. V was pared by 5 bases and J by 3 bases, with 3 bases of the junction left unmatched. The CDR3 contains 15 residues. Only in-frame clones appear in the TCRdb table, and some are missing; sequencing was by immunoSEQ multiplex PCR. The data contain about 76,000 clones, roughly 88% of them singletons. The sequenced sample was peripheral blood, obtained on day 0 of AZD1222 vaccination. This TCR came from an adult in good health. The chain is built from TRBV7-8 and TRBJ2-5; 13 bases agree with TRBD2. DNA for the CDR3: TGTGCCAGCAGCACTAGCGGGGGGGCCGAAGAGACCCAGTACTTC. It is translated as CASSTSGGAEETQYF.